A single TCR beta chain is shown here with its context. Germline loops: CDR1 SEHNR, CDR2 FQNEAQ (reference sequence). Deletions cut 3 bases from V and 4 bases from J, with 9 bases between. There are 14 residues in the CDR3. The data stem from a study of technical replicates of blood from several donors. Sequenced by immunoSEQ multiplex PCR; TCRdb stores in-frame clones only, minus some. The sample lists some 70,000 clones, just over 90% occurring once. The rearrangement links TRBV7-9 to TRBJ2-2; maybe TRBD1 (5 bases). This clonotype was obtained from a human donor in good health. Some clones in this sample may be carry-over from other donors' samples. Sample: PBMCs. The CDR3 here is CASSFSTGTGELFF. CDR3 coding DNA: TGTGCCAGCAGCTTCAGCACAGGCACCGGGGAGCTGTTTTTT. The whole variable domain, remainder taken from reference TRBV7-9 and TRBJ2-2, is DTGVSQNPRHKITKRGQNVTFRCDPISEHNRLYWYRQTLGQGPEFLTYFQNEAQLEKSRLLSDRFSAERPKGSFSTLEIQRTEQGDSAMYLCASSFSTGTGELFFGEGSRLTVL.